This T cell receptor beta chain was recovered during a study of blood T cell repertoires in COVID-19. Study as a whole: Samples taken during acute and convalescent COVID-19 were collected in the United States, Italy and Spain. From T cells, B-cell-depleted T cells, or PBMCs came the material, which was cDNA or gDNA.

Germline lookup yields CDR1 LNHDA and CDR2 SQIVND (reference sequence). The CDR3 spans 14 residues. With 5 bases clipped from V and 5 bases from J, the junction kept 7 bases outside the gene matches. In the source study's methods: Estimation of nucleated cell counts relied on the amplification of reference gene primers. Assay used: immunoSEQ multiplex PCR; TCRdb lists only in-frame clones, some missing. The V and J calls and clone size were taken over from that table, and D and trimming were inferred from the DNA. Counted here are roughly 260,000 clones, approximately 86% occurring once; the ten biggest clones make up roughly 9.8%.

The material sequenced was peripheral blood. V and J are TRBV19 and TRBJ2-7; 9 nucleotides line up with TRBD1. The clonotype originates from a man aged 40-49 years who had recovered from COVID-19. The CDR3 DNA sequence: TGTGCCAGTAGTCTGGGACAGGGATGGGACGAGCAGTACTTC. This sequence encodes CASSLGQGWDEQYF.